A selection of T cell receptor beta chains follows, all from one sample in a study of cytomegalovirus exposure and HLA in healthy donors. Some clones are missing from TCRdb's copy, which holds only in-frame ones; the method was immunoSEQ multiplex PCR. The sample has 95,000 to 150,000 clones, roughly 68% seen once. Sequences were obtained from PBMCs. These receptors all stem from a woman between 45 and 65 years old in good health and CMV-seropositive. Both conserved end residues are part of each CDR3. A D gene is named only where the DNA matches it firmly. A clone size is listed for some rows: how often the clone was seen (once, few, many), or a class if it is expanded.

d_gene	v_gene	j_gene	abundance	CDR3nt	CDR3aa
NA	TRBV7-9	TRBJ1-2	NA	TGTGCCAGCAGCCCCGATGGCCGGCGGGATGGCTACACCTTC	CASSPDGRRDGYTF
NA	TRBV19	TRBJ1-5	few	TGTGCCAGTAGTATTGCGGGTAGCAATCAGCCCCAGCATTTT	CASSIAGSNQPQHF
NA	TRBV9	TRBJ2-5	NA	TGTGCCAGCAGCGGGTTACTGAGGCCCACCCTAGAGACCCAGTACTTC	CASSGLLRPTLETQYF
NA	TRBV30	TRBJ2-3	NA	TGTGCCTGGAGTAGGGGTGGCGGATTCACAGATACGCAGTATTTT	CAWSRGGGFTDTQYF
NA	TRBV28	TRBJ1-2	NA	TGTGCCAGCAGTTTCATACGGGTTTCTGATGGCTACACCTTC	CASSFIRVSDGYTF
NA	TRBV29-1	TRBJ2-1	NA	TGCAGCGTTGACAGATCGTCTCCACGAAATGAGCAGTTCTTC	CSVDRSSPRNEQFF
NA	TRBV15	TRBJ2-2	few	TGTGCCACCAGCAGAGATTTGCAGGGGTCGGGGGAGCTGTTTTTT	CATSRDLQGSGELFF
NA	TRBV5-6	TRBJ1-6	NA	TGTGCCAGCAGCCAGACAGGCAGGTCACCCCTCCACTTT	CASSQTGRSPLHF
NA	TRBV19	TRBJ2-7	few	TGTGCCAGTAGTACACAACAGGGCTACGAGCAGTACTTC	CASSTQQGYEQYF
NA	TRBV11-3	TRBJ2-1	NA	TGTGCCAGCAGCTTAGACGGGAGCTCCTACAATGAGCAGTTCTTC	CASSLDGSSYNEQFF
NA	TRBV5-1	TRBJ1-2	few	TGCGCCAGCAGCAAAGCCAACAGGGACGTCTATGGCTACACCTTC	CASSKANRDVYGYTF
NA	TRBV7-7	TRBJ2-2	few	TGTGCCAGCAGCCCCAGGAGCGGGACCGGGGAGCTGTTTTTT	CASSPRSGTGELFF
NA	TRBV29-1	TRBJ1-1	NA	TGCAGCGTGGGACACCTTGAAGCTTTCTTT	CSVGHLEAFF